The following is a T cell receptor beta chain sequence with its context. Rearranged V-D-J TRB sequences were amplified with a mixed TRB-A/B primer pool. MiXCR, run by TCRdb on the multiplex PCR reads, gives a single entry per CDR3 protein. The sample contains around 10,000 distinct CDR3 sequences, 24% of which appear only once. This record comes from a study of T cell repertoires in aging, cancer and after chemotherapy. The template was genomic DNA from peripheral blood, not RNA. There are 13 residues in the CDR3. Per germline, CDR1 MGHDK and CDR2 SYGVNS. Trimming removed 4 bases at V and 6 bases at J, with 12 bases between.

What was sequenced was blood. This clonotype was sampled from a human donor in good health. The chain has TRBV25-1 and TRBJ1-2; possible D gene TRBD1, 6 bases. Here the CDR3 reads CASSGQVVNGYTF. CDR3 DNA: TGTGCCAGCAGTGGACAGGTGGTCAATGGCTACACCTTC.